This TCR beta chain is from a study of blood T cell repertoires in COVID-19. Measured with immunoSEQ multiplex PCR; TCRdb has only the in-frame clones, and not every one. The sample has 120,000 or so clones, around 86% seen once. The sequenced sample was peripheral blood. This receptor was identified in an elderly man with active or convalescent COVID-19.

The CDR3 nucleotides are TGCGCCAGCAGCTTGGATCTAAGCTCTGGAAACACCATATATTTT. This sequence encodes CASSLDLSSGNTIYF. The V gene is TRBV5-1, the J gene TRBJ1-3; no firm D call. V was pared by 0 bases and J by 0 bases, with 7 bases between. CDR3 size: 15 residues. Germline V lookup: CDR1 SGHRS, CDR2 YFSETQ.